Detailed here is one T cell receptor beta chain. Antigen unknown. Data came from immunoSEQ multiplex PCR; TCRdb stores just in-frame clones and leaves some out. The profile shows approximately 52,000 clones, around three quarters of them singletons. The data stem from a study of T cells in localized non-small cell lung cancer. Study-level points and caveats: Sequencing involved a lone tumor region, leaving heterogeneity possible. Adjacent lung exhibited a median of about 50 among the 100 most abundant tumor clones. Longer survival (overall) was linked to higher T cell density in blood. Uninvolved adjacent lung had more T cell clonality than any other tissue, topping tumor.

The origin of this receptor is a man aged 35-69 years with stage I squamous cell lung carcinoma. Here the sequenced sample was peripheral blood, taken before any cancer treatment.

The CDR3 DNA follows: TGTGCCAGCAGTTTAGGGATTGACAATTCACCCCTCCACTTT. It codes for CASSLGIDNSPLHF. J is TRBJ1-6 and V is TRBV28; no reliable D call. V was pared by 2 bases and J by 7 bases, with 9 bases between. The CDR3 runs to 14 residues. The germline V gene has CDR1 MDHEN and CDR2 SYDVKM.